This entry lists 19 T cell receptor beta chains sequenced from one sample in a study of PD-1 blockade in classical Hodgkin lymphoma. This sample's time point: cycle 4 day 1 (C4D1), after 6 weeks of nivolumab. Every patient had relapsed following autologous stem cell transplantation, and cohorts differed in brentuximab vedotin exposure. Thawed PBMCs were the source of CD4+ T cells, purified by magnetic negative selection. The protocol was immunoSEQ multiplex PCR, while the TCRdb copy is restricted to in-frame clones and leaves out a portion. The sample consists of around 15,000 clones, 65% to 85% of them appearing once. Sample: CD4+ T cells from blood, taken before the fourth cycle of nivolumab. These receptor sequences come from a human donor with classical Hodgkin lymphoma.

This clone was counted between two and nine times. This chain uses TRBV18 with TRBJ1-2; maybe TRBD1 (5 bases). The CDR3 extends over 15 amino acids. V lost 3 bases to trimming and J lost 8 bases, with 19 bases between them. From germline, CDR1 is KGHSH and CDR2 LQKENI. The CDR3 nucleotides read TGTGCCAGCTCACCCTCCGGGGCCCAACGATGGGGCTACACCTTC. Protein sequence: CASSPSGAQRWGYTF.

V and J are TRBV4-1 and TRBJ2-1; D ambiguous. CDR1 MGHRA and CDR2 YSYEKL come from the germline V gene. With 0 bases removed from V and 1 base from J, the gap between germline ends came to 10 bases. CDR3 length: 16 residues. The CDR3 nucleotides are TGCGCCAGCAGCCAAGATACCGGGCTGTCCTACAATGAGCAGTTCTTC. Amino acid sequence: CASSQDTGLSYNEQFF.

J is TRBJ1-2 and V is TRBV4-2; D unresolved. CDR1 is LGHNA and CDR2 is YNFKEQ in the germline V gene. CDR3 size: 15 residues. V lost 0 bases and J 6 bases, leaving 14 bases between the germline ends. In nucleotides, the CDR3 is TGTGCCAGCAGCCAAGACGGAGCGACGGACGATGGCTACACCTTC. This sequence encodes CASSQDGATDDGYTF.

Written as DNA, the CDR3 is TGCGCCAGCAGCCAAGAGAGACGGGCCCGCTCCTACGAGCAGTACTTC. Its translation is CASSQERRARSYEQYF. J is TRBJ2-7 and V is TRBV4-1; D not certain. Germline V CDR1 and CDR2: MGHRA, YSYEKL. This CDR3 has 16 residues. Trimming took off 0 bases at V and 0 bases at J, with 12 bases between the two ends.

This clone has just a few counts. This chain joins TRBV7-8 and TRBJ2-7, with TRBD1 matching 7 bases. Per germline, CDR1 SGHVS and CDR2 FQNEAQ. The J segment lost 2 bases and the V segment lost 5 bases, leaving 6 bases of the junction unmatched. CDR3 size: 14 residues. The CDR3 loop reads CASSLIQGAYEQYF. CDR3 bases: TGTGCCAGCAGCCTGATTCAGGGGGCCTACGAGCAGTACTTC. Full variable domain (rest looked up from reference TRBV7-8 and TRBJ2-7): GAGVSQSPRYKVAKRGQDVALRCDPISGHVSLFWYQQALGQGPEFLTYFQNEAQLDKSGLPSDRFFAERPEGSVSTLKIQRTQQEDSAVYLCASSLIQGAYEQYFGPGTRLTVT.

The V and J genes are TRBV4-1 and TRBJ1-2; no reliable D call. This CDR3 contains 15 residues. CDR1 is MGHRA, CDR2 YSYEKL, per germline. Trimming removed 0 bases from V and 4 bases from J, with 12 bases in between. CDR3 DNA: TGCGCCAGCAGCCAAGACAGGCCTCAACTCTATGGCTACACCTTC. It is translated as CASSQDRPQLYGYTF.

The V call is TRBV19, the J call TRBJ2-1; TRBD1 agrees at 12 bases. J lost 5 bases, V lost 5 bases, and 10 bases had no gene match. CDR3 length: 17 amino acids. Germline V lookup: CDR1 LNHDA, CDR2 SQIVND (reference sequence). The CDR3 sequence: CASSLRIGDRGHNEQFF. DNA for the CDR3: TGTGCCAGTAGTTTACGCATCGGGGACAGGGGGCACAATGAGCAGTTCTTC.

The rearrangement links TRBV9 to TRBJ1-5; perhaps TRBD1 as D (6 bases). V was pared by 4 bases and J by 3 bases, with 11 bases between. The CDR3 runs to 14 residues. Germline assignment: CDR1 SGDLS and CDR2 YYNGEE. CDR3 DNA sequence: TGTGCCAGCAGCTTCGGACAGAACAATCAGCCCCAGCATTTT. Translation: CASSFGQNNQPQHF.

The gene calls are TRBV5-1 and TRBJ2-2; 8 bases match TRBD1. Germline CDR1 reads SGHRS; CDR2 reads YFSETQ. After removal of 5 bases from V and 5 bases from J, the junction contained 8 bases not matched to a gene. The CDR3 totals 15 residues. The CDR3 DNA reads as TGCGCCAGCAGTCCGGGACAGGCCAGGACCGGGGAGCTGTTTTTT. It specifies CASSPGQARTGELFF. Filled out from reference TRBV5-1 and TRBJ2-2, the complete variable domain reads KAGVTQTPRYLIKTRGQQVTLSCSPISGHRSVSWYQQTPGQGLQFLFEYFSETQRNKGNFPGRFSGRQFSNSRSEMNVSTLELGDSALYLCASSPGQARTGELFFGEGSRLTVL.

This chain connects TRBV27 to TRBJ1-2; TRBD1 might be the D (5 bases). There are 15 residues in the CDR3. Trimming left V 8 bases short and J 2 bases short, with 18 bases between. The germline gives CDR1 MNHEY, CDR2 SMNVEV (reference sequence). The CDR3 DNA follows: TGTGCCAGCGGGGTACGGGGGACCGTAAACTATGGCTACACCTTC. It yields the protein CASGVRGTVNYGYTF.

V and J are TRBV7-9 and TRBJ1-1; perhaps TRBD1 as D (5 bases). Germline V gives CDR1 SEHNR, CDR2 FQNEAQ (reference sequence). Trimming shortened V by 2 bases and J by 0 bases, and 10 bases separated the two germline ends. The CDR3 consists of 15 residues. Here the CDR3 reads CASSLNSGLNTEAFF. The CDR3 DNA reads as TGTGCCAGCAGCTTAAATTCGGGGCTGAACACTGAAGCTTTCTTT.

This chain uses TRBV5-5 with TRBJ2-7, with a possible D match to TRBD1 (6 bases). Per the germline V gene, CDR1 is SGHKS and CDR2 is YYEKEE (reference sequence). V lost 4 bases to trimming and J lost 4 bases, with 9 bases between them. The CDR3 extends over 12 amino acids. CDR3 in amino acids: CASSRGQYEQYF. CDR3 nucleotide sequence: TGTGCCAGCAGCCGCGGACAGTACGAGCAGTACTTC.

This chain uses TRBV5-4 with TRBJ2-7; 7 bases line up with TRBD1. Germline-derived CDR1 and CDR2 are SGHNT and YYREEE (reference sequence). This CDR3 comprises 14 residues. Losses at the gene ends were 4 bases for V and 1 base for J; bases not matched to a gene: 5. The DNA for the CDR3 is TGTGCCAGCAGCCCGAGGGGGCTGTCCTACGAGCAGTACTTC. This sequence encodes CASSPRGLSYEQYF.

The chain employs TRBV7-8 and TRBJ2-7; D gene unclear. CDR1 and CDR2 from the germline V gene are SGHVS and FQNEAQ. This CDR3 has 13 amino acids. V was trimmed by 3 bases and J by 2 bases, leaving 8 bases between them. CDR3: CASSFGTTYEQYF. The CDR3 DNA follows: TGTGCCAGCAGCTTCGGCACCACCTACGAGCAGTACTTC. The whole variable domain, filled in from reference TRBV7-8 and TRBJ2-7, reads GAGVSQSPRYKVAKRGQDVALRCDPISGHVSLFWYQQALGQGPEFLTYFQNEAQLDKSGLPSDRFFAERPEGSVSTLKIQRTQQEDSAVYLCASSFGTTYEQYFGPGTRLTVT.

CDR3 in amino acids: CASSVGNNYEQYF. DNA for the CDR3: TGTGCCAGCTCCGTCGGGAACAACTACGAGCAGTACTTC. The chain links TRBV18 to TRBJ2-5, with a weak D call TRBD2 (5 bases). Judging by the DNA end, TRBJ2-7 fits better; the J call may be wrong. The CDR3 spans 13 residues. Germline-derived CDR1 and CDR2 are KGHSH and LQKENI.

This chain uses TRBV10-3 with TRBJ2-1; no reliable D call. This CDR3 contains 13 residues. V was pared by 6 bases and J by 1 base, with 7 bases between. Germline-derived CDR1 and CDR2 are ENHRY and SYGVKD. The CDR3 loop is CAIRPQSYNEQFF. The DNA of the CDR3 is TGTGCCATCAGGCCCCAGTCCTACAATGAGCAGTTCTTC.

This clone was detected once. The rearrangement uses TRBV15 and TRBJ2-2; unclear D gene. Germline V gene sequence: CDR1 LNHNV, CDR2 YYDKDF (reference sequence). V shed 0 bases and J shed 6 bases, with 8 bases lying between them. The CDR3 spans 14 residues. Written as DNA, the CDR3 is TGTGCCACCAGCAGAGATCGGCACCCCGGGGAGCTGTTTTTT. Its protein product is CATSRDRHPGELFF.

This chain connects TRBV7-9 to TRBJ1-5; TRBD1 aligns across 7 bases. This CDR3 has 16 amino acids. V shed 1 base and J 3 bases; nucleotides not matched to a gene: 6. Germline V CDR1 and CDR2: SEHNR, FQNEAQ (reference sequence). CDR3: CASSLGDSVINQPQHF. CDR3 in DNA: TGTGCCAGCAGCTTAGGGGACAGTGTGATCAATCAGCCCCAGCATTTT. The whole variable domain, remainder taken from reference TRBV7-9 and TRBJ1-5, is DTGVSQNPRHKITKRGQNVTFRCDPISEHNRLYWYRQTLGQGPEFLTYFQNEAQLEKSRLLSDRFSAERPKGSFSTLEIQRTEQGDSAMYLCASSLGDSVINQPQHFGDGTRLSIL.

J is TRBJ2-5 and V is TRBV15; 7 nucleotides align to TRBD1. Unmatched junction bases numbered 9, after V lost 1 base and J lost 7 bases. Germline V gives CDR1 LNHNV, CDR2 YYDKDF (reference sequence). This CDR3 is built from 15 residues. Here the CDR3 DNA reads TGTGCCACCAGCAGAGGTGGGACAGTTGCCGTGACCCAGTACTTC. It encodes CATSRGGTVAVTQYF.